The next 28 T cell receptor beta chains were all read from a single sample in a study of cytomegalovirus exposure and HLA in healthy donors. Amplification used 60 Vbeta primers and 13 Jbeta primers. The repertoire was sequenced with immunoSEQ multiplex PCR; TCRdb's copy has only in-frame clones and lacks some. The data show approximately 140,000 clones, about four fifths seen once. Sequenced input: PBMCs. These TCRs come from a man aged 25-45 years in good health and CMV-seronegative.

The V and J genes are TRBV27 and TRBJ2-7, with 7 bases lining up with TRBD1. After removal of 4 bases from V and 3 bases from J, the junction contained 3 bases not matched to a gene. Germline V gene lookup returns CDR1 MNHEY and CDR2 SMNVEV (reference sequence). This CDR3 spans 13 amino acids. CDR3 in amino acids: CASSSRQGYEQYF. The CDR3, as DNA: TGTGCCAGCAGTTCTCGACAGGGCTACGAGCAGTACTTC.

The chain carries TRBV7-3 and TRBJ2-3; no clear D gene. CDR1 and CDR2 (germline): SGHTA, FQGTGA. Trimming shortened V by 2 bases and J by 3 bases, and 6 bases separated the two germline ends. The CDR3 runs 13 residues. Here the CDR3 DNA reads TGTGCCAGCAGCTTACTAATTACAGATACGCAGTATTTT. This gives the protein CASSLLITDTQYF.

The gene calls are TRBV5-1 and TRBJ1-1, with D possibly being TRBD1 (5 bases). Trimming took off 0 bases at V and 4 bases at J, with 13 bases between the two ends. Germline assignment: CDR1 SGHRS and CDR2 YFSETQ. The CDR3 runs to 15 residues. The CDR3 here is CASSLGGGKRTEAFF. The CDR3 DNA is TGCGCCAGCAGCTTGGGGGGGGGTAAACGCACTGAAGCTTTCTTT.

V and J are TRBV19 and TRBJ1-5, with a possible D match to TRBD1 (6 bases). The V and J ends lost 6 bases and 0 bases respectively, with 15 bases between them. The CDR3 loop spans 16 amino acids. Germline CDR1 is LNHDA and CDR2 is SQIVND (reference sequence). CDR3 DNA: TGTGCCAGTAGGGTGACAGGATCTTATAGCAATCAGCCCCAGCATTTT. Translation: CASRVTGSYSNQPQHF.

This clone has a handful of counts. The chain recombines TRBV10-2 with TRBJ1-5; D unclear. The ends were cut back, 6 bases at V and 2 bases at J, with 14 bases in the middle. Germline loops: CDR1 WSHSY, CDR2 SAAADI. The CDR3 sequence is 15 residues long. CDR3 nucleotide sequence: TGCGCCAGCAGGGGCCTCGGGGTCGGCAATCAGCCCCAGCATTTT. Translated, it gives CASRGLGVGNQPQHF.

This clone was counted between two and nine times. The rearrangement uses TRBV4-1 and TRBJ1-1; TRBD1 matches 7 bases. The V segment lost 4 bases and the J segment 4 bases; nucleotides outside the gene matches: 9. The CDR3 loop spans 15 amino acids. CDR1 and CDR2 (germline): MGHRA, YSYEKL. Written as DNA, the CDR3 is TGCGCCAGCAGCCCTACAGGGGTGGGCCGCACTGAAGCTTTCTTT. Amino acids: CASSPTGVGRTEAFF.

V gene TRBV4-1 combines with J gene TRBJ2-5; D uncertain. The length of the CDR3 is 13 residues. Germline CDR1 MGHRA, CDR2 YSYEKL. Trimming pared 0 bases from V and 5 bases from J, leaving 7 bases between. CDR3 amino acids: CASSQDLQETQYF. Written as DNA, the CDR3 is TGCGCCAGCAGCCAAGATCTTCAGGAGACCCAGTACTTC.

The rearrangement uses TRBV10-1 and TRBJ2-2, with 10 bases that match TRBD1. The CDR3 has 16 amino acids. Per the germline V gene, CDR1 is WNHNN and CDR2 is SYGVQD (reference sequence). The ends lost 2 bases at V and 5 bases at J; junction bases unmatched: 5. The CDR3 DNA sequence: TGCGCCAGCAGTGAGGTGGGACAGGGGTTAACCGGGGAGCTGTTTTTT. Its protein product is CASSEVGQGLTGELFF.

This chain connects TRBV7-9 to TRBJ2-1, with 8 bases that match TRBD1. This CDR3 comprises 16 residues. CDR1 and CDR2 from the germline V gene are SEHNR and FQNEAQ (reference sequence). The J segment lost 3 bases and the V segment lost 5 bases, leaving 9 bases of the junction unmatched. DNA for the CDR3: TGTGCCAGCAGCGCAGGGGGCATTTCGGTCTACAATGAGCAGTTCTTC. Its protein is CASSAGGISVYNEQFF.

The CDR3 loop reads CAWSGGGTTRYEQYF. CDR3 DNA sequence: TGTGCCTGGAGTGGTGGGGGGACCACTCGCTACGAGCAGTACTTC. The chain employs TRBV30 and TRBJ2-7; maybe TRBD2 (6 bases). Per germline, CDR1 GTSNPN and CDR2 SVGIG (reference sequence). V lost 1 base, J lost 3 bases, and 16 bases lay in between. This CDR3 contains 15 residues.

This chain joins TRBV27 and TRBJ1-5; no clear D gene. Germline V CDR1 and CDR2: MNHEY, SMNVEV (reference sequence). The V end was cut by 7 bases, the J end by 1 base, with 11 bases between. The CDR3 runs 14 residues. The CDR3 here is CASNRGGSNQPQHF. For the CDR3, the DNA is TGTGCCAGCAACCGGGGTGGCAGCAATCAGCCCCAGCATTTT.

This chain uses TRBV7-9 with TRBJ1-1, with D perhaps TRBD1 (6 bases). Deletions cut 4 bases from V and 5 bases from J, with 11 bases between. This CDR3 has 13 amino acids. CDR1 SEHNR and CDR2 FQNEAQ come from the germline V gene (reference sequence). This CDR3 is CASSSRGGTEAFF. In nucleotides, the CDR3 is TGTGCCAGCAGCTCCAGGGGAGGGACTGAAGCTTTCTTT.

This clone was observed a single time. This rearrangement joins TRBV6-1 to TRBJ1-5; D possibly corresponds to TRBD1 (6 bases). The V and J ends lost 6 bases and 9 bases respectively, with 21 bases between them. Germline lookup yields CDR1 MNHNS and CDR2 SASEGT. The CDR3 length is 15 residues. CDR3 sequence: CASSEVGGAAGPQHF. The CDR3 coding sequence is TGTGCCAGCAGCGAGGTCGGGGGGGCCGCAGGGCCCCAGCATTTT.

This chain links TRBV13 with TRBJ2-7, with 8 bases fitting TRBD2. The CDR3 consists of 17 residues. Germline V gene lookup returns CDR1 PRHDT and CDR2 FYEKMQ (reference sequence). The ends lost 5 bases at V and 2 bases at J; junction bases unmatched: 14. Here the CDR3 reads CASSRTAPAGGPYEQYF. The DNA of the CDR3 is TGTGCCAGCAGCCGAACCGCTCCGGCGGGAGGTCCCTACGAGCAGTACTTC.

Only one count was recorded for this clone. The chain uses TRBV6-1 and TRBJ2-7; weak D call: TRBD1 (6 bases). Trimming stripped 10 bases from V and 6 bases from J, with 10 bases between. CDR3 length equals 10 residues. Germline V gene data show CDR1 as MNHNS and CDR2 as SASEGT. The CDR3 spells CAIQGSEQYF. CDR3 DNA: TGTGCCATACAGGGCAGCGAGCAGTACTTC.

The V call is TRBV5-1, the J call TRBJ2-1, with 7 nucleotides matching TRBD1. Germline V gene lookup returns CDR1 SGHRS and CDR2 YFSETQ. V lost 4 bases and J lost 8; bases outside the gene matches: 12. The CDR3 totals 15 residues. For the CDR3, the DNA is TGCGCCAGCAGCGCCGGACAGGTCCTAAGGGATGAGCAGTTCTTC. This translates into CASSAGQVLRDEQFF.

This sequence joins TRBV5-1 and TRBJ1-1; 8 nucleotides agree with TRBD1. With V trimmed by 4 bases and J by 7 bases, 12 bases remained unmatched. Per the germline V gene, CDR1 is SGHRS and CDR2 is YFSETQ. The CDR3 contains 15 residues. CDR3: CASSNGQGILGEAFF. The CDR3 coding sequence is TGCGCCAGCAGCAACGGACAGGGCATTTTGGGTGAAGCTTTCTTT.

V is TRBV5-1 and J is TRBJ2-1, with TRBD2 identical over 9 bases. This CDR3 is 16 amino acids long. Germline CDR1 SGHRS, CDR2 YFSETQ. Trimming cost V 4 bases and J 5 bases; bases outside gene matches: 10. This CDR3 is CASSPRAGGPNNEQFF. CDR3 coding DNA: TGCGCCAGCAGCCCAAGGGCGGGAGGGCCAAACAATGAGCAGTTCTTC.

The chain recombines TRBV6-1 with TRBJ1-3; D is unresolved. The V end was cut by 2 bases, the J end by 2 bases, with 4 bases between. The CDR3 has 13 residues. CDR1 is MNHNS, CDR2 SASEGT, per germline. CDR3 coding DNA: TGTGCCAGCAGTGAATATCCTGGAAACACCATATATTTT. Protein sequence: CASSEYPGNTIYF.

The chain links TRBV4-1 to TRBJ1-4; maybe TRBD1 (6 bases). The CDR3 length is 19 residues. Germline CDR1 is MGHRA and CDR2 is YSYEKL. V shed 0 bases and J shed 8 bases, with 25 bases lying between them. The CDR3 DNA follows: TGCGCCAGCAGCCAAGATCTCGTGTATGTCGGGGGGGCGCAAGAAAAACTGTTTTTT. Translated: CASSQDLVYVGGAQEKLFF.

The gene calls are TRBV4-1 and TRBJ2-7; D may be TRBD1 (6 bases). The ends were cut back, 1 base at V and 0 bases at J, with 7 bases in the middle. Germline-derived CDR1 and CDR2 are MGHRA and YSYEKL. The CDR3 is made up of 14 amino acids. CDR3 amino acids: CASSQGDTSYEQYF. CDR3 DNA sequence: TGCGCCAGCAGCCAAGGGGACACCTCCTACGAGCAGTACTTC.

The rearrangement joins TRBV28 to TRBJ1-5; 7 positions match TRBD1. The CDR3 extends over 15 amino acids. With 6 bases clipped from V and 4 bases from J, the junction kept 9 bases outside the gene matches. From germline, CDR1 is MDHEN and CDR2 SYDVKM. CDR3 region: CASRRADRPNQPQHF. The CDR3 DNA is TGTGCCAGCAGACGAGCGGACAGGCCAAATCAGCCCCAGCATTTT.

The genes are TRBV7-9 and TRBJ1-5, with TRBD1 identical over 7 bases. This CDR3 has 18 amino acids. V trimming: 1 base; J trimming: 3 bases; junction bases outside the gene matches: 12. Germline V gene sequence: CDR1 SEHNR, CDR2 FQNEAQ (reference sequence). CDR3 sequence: CASSLGRGVTADNQPQHF. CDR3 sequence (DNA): TGTGCCAGCAGCTTAGGCAGGGGGGTCACCGCAGACAATCAGCCCCAGCATTTT. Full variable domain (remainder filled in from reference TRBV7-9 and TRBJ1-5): DTGVSQNPRHKITKRGQNVTFRCDPISEHNRLYWYRQTLGQGPEFLTYFQNEAQLEKSRLLSDRFSAERPKGSFSTLEIQRTEQGDSAMYLCASSLGRGVTADNQPQHFGDGTRLSIL.

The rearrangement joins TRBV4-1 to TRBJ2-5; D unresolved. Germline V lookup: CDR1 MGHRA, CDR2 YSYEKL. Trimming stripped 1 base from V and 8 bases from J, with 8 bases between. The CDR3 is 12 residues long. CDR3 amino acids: CASSQATGTQYF. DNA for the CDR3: TGCGCCAGCAGCCAAGCGACGGGTACCCAGTACTTC.

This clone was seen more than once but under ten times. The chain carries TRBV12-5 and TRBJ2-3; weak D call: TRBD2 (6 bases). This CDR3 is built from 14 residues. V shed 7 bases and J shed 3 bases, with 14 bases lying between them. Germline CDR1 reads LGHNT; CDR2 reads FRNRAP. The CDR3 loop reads CASAPLGRTDTQYF. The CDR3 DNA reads TGTGCTAGTGCCCCACTAGGGAGGACAGATACGCAGTATTTT.

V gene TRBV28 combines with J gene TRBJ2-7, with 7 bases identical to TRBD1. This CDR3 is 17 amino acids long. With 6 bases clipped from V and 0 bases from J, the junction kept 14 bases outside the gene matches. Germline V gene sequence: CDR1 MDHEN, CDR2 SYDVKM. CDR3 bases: TGTGCCAGCAGCTTCGCAGATTCCGGGACAGCCTCCTACGAGCAGTACTTC. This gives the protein CASSFADSGTASYEQYF.

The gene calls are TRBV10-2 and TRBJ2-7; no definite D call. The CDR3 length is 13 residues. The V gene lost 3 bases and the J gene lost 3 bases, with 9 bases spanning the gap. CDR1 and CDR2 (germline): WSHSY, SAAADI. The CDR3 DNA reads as TGCGCCAGCAGTGATGGCTGGCACTACGAGCAGTACTTC. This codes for CASSDGWHYEQYF.

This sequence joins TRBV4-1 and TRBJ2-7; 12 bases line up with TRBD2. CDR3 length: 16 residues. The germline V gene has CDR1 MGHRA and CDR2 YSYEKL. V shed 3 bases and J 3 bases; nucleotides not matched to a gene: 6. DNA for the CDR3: TGCGCCAGCAGCCATCGACTAGCGGGAGTTAACTACGAGCAGTACTTC. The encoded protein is CASSHRLAGVNYEQYF.